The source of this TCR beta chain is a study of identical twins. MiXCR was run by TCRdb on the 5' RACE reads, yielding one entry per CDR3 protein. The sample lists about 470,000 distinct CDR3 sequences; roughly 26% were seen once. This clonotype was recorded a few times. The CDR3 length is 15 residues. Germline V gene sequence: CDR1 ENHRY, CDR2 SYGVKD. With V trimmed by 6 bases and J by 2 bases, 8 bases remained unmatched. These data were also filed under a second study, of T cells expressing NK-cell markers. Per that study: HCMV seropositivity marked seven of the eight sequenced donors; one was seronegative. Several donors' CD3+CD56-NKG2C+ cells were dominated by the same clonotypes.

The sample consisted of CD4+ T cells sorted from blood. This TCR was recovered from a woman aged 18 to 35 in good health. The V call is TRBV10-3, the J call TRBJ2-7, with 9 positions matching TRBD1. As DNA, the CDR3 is TGTGCCATCAGCTTAGGACAGGGGATTACCTACGAGCAGTACTTC. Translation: CAISLGQGITYEQYF.